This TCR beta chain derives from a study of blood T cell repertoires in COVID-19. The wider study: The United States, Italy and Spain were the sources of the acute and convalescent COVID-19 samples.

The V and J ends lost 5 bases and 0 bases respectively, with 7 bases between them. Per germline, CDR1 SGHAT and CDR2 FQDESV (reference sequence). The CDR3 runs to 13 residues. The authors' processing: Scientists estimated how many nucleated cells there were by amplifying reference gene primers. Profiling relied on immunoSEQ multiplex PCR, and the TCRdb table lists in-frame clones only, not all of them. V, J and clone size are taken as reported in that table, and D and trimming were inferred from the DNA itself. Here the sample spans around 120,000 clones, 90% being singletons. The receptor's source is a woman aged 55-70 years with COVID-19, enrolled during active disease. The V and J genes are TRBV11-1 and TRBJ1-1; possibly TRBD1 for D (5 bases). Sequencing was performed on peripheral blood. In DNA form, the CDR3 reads TGTGCCAGCAGCCCGACAGTGAACACTGAAGCTTTCTTT. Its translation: CASSPTVNTEAFF.